This T cell receptor (beta chain) was captured by sequencing in a study of T cells after yellow fever vaccination. Germline-derived CDR1 and CDR2 are MDHEN and SYDVKM. V was trimmed by 6 bases and J by 2 bases, leaving 23 bases between them. This CDR3 is built from 17 residues. TCRdb re-derived calls from the 5' RACE reads in MiXCR, one entry per CDR3 protein. The sample holds some 550,000 distinct CDR3 sequences, over 15% seen once. The V call is TRBV28, the J call TRBJ2-7, with D unresolved. The source was PBMCs, collected 15 days after the yellow fever booster vaccination. This sequence was found in a man aged 30 to 45 who received the YFV17D yellow fever vaccine. The CDR3 sequence is CASSPPDRSDITYEQYF. The DNA for the CDR3 is TGTGCCAGCAGCCCCCCGGACCGATCCGACATTACCTACGAGCAGTACTTC.